Listed here is a single T cell receptor beta chain. This sample is drawn from a study of CD8 T cells in Susac syndrome. The CDR3 consists of 16 residues. The germline gives CDR1 GTSNPN, CDR2 SVGIG (reference sequence). V was pared by 0 bases and J by 3 bases, with 7 bases of the junction left unmatched. It was with random hexamers that about 0.45 to 1 ug RNA was reverse transcribed. Across 54 Vbeta and 13 Jbeta, TCR beta CDR3 was amplified with immunoSEQ multiplex PCR. MiXCR, applied by TCRdb to the immunoSEQ multiplex PCR reads, yields one record per CDR3 protein. The data show under 20,000 distinct CDR3 sequences, 85% to 95% seen once.

The chain carries TRBV30 and TRBJ1-5, with 8 nucleotides matching TRBD1. This sequence originates from a human donor in good health. The sequencing sample was made of CD8+ T cells from PBMCs. CDR3 sequence: CAWSVSGGYINQPQHF. The CDR3 DNA follows: TGTGCCTGGAGTGTGTCAGGGGGCTATATCAATCAGCCCCAGCATTTT.